The 26 T cell receptor beta chains below all came from one sample that was sequenced in a study of T cells in Graves' hyperthyroidism and ophthalmopathy. TCR beta CDR3 regions were amplified from RNA. Carried out on the TCR CDR3, a first-round RT-PCR used the HTBI primer set. Each CDR3 protein gets one entry after TCRdb re-called the multiplex PCR reads with MiXCR. The sample carries roughly 800,000 distinct CDR3 sequences, 35% to 45% recorded once. Sequenced: blood. The receptors here all came from a man younger than 35 with Graves' hyperthyroidism.

This clonotype was counted a few times. This chain links TRBV7-9 with TRBJ1-1; 10 positions match TRBD1. Losses at the gene ends were 3 bases for V and 3 bases for J; bases not matched to a gene: 4. The V gene's germline CDR1 is SEHNR and CDR2 FQNEAQ (reference sequence). The CDR3 extends over 15 amino acids. The CDR3 DNA follows: TGTGCCAGCAGCTTTGACAGGGGGCCTTACACTGAAGCTTTCTTT. It encodes CASSFDRGPYTEAFF. The complete variable domain, with remaining parts taken from reference TRBV7-9 and TRBJ1-1, reads DTGVSQNPRHKITKRGQNVTFRCDPISEHNRLYWYRQTLGQGPEFLTYFQNEAQLEKSRLLSDRFSAERPKGSFSTLEIQRTEQGDSAMYLCASSFDRGPYTEAFFGQGTRLTVV.

This clonotype was counted at least ten times. The chain recombines TRBV7-9 with TRBJ1-1; unclear D gene. This CDR3 region has 14 residues. V was trimmed by 1 base and J by 2 bases, leaving 8 bases between them. The germline V gene has CDR1 SEHNR and CDR2 FQNEAQ (reference sequence). CDR3 sequence (DNA): TGTGCCAGCAGCTTAGGTGGGATAAACACTGAAGCTTTCTTT. It is translated as CASSLGGINTEAFF.

This chain joins TRBV13 and TRBJ1-1; D possibly corresponds to TRBD1 (6 bases). The CDR3 covers 17 residues. CDR1 PRHDT and CDR2 FYEKMQ come from the germline V gene (reference sequence). V lost 6 bases and J 0 bases, leaving 20 bases between the germline ends. The CDR3 bases are TGTGCCAGCAGTCTATCGGGGTGGGGGCAGATGAACACTGAAGCTTTCTTT. It specifies CASSLSGWGQMNTEAFF.

This clonotype came up a few times. The V call is TRBV25-1, the J call TRBJ1-2, with D tentatively TRBD1 (6 bases). Between the trimmed V and J ends, which lost 4 bases and 7 bases, there was a span of 13 bases. The germline gives CDR1 MGHDK, CDR2 SYGVNS. The CDR3 loop spans 13 amino acids. The CDR3 here is CASSGGPAGGYTF. The CDR3 DNA reads TGTGCCAGCAGTGGGGGGCCCGCCGGTGGCTACACCTTC.

The sample holds one count of this clonotype. The rearrangement links TRBV29-1 to TRBJ2-7, with TRBD1 matching 7 bases. The germline V gene has CDR1 SQVTM and CDR2 ANQGSEA. V shed 4 bases, J shed 5 bases, and the junction held 5 bases outside the gene matches. CDR3 length: 12 residues. DNA of the CDR3: TGCAGCGTTGGACAGGGAGACCACGAGCAGTACTTC. Encoded protein: CSVGQGDHEQYF.

The chain employs TRBV6-5 and TRBJ1-1; D is ambiguous. In germline, CDR1 is MNHEY, CDR2 SVGAGI. Trimming shortened V by 3 bases and J by 1 base, and 24 bases separated the two germline ends. The CDR3 sequence is 19 residues long. This CDR3 reads CASSYVSVSWRDRNTEAFF. The CDR3 region has the DNA TGTGCCAGCAGTTATGTGTCGGTATCCTGGAGGGATCGGAACACTGAAGCTTTCTTT.

This clonotype was detected many times. The rearrangement joins TRBV25-1 to TRBJ2-7; 7 nucleotides match TRBD1. V lost 8 bases and J lost 2; bases outside the gene matches: 6. From germline, CDR1 is MGHDK and CDR2 SYGVNS. This CDR3 has 13 amino acids. The CDR3 sequence: CASSGTATYEQYF. For the CDR3, the DNA is TGTGCCAGCTCCGGGACAGCAACCTACGAGCAGTACTTC.

V is TRBV11-2 and J is TRBJ2-7; 10 nucleotides line up with TRBD2. Germline CDR1 and CDR2: SGHAT and FQNNGV. The CDR3 is 15 amino acids. Losses at the gene ends were 3 bases for V and 2 bases for J; bases not matched to a gene: 4. CDR3 nucleotides: TGTGCCAGCAGCTTGAGCGGGGGGGGAACCTACGAGCAGTACTTC. It translates to CASSLSGGGTYEQYF.

This clonotype showed up many times. The V gene is TRBV7-9, the J gene TRBJ1-2; possibly TRBD1 for D (6 bases). Germline V gene data show CDR1 as SEHNR and CDR2 as FQNEAQ (reference sequence). CDR3 size: 13 residues. Trimming removed 6 bases from V and 8 bases from J, with 16 bases in between. The CDR3 coding sequence is TGTGCCAGCAGGAGGACAGTTGAAGAAGGCTACACCTTC. Translation gives CASRRTVEEGYTF.

The table lists this clonotype with a few counts. The genes are TRBV9 and TRBJ2-2; D is possibly TRBD1 (6 bases). Germline V gives CDR1 SGDLS, CDR2 YYNGEE. The CDR3 length is 16 residues. Trimming pared 3 bases from V and 4 bases from J, leaving 16 bases between. The CDR3 region is CASSDPRGFSTGELFF. Written as DNA, the CDR3 is TGTGCCAGCAGCGACCCCAGGGGTTTCAGCACCGGGGAGCTGTTTTTT.

This clonotype was observed a handful of times. CDR3 in DNA: TGTGCCAGCAGCGCAGATTTGAATCCCTACGAGCAGTACTTC. Protein product: CASSADLNPYEQYF. The chain combines TRBV5-4 with TRBJ2-7; no firm D call. The CDR3 is 14 amino acids. The germline V and J ends were trimmed by 4 bases and 2 bases, with 13 bases remaining between them. Germline V lookup: CDR1 SGHNT, CDR2 YYREEE (reference sequence).

Only a few counts were recorded for this clonotype. This chain links TRBV4-3 with TRBJ1-1, with TRBD1 matching 10 bases. CDR1 is LGHNA, CDR2 YSLEER, per germline. The CDR3 sequence is 13 residues long. With 8 bases clipped from V and 1 base from J, the junction kept 1 base outside the gene matches. The DNA of the CDR3 is TGCGCCAGCGGGACAGGGGAGAACACTGAAGCTTTCTTT. It specifies CASGTGENTEAFF.

This clonotype was seen ten or more times. The CDR3 spells CASKTSLTGNTIYF. In DNA, the CDR3 is TGTGCCAGCAAAACCTCACTAACCGGAAACACCATATATTTT. This chain links TRBV2 with TRBJ1-3; D uncertain. The germline V gene encodes CDR1 SNHLY and CDR2 FYNNEI. The CDR3 totals 14 residues. The V end lost 7 bases, the J end lost 4 bases, and 14 bases lay between the germline ends.

The rearrangement links TRBV2 to TRBJ2-2; D is possibly TRBD1 (7 bases). Germline values: CDR1 SNHLY, CDR2 FYNNEI. The CDR3 has 13 amino acids. The germline V and J ends were trimmed by 10 bases and 3 bases, with 12 bases remaining between them. This CDR3 reads CATQGEDTGELFF. The CDR3 DNA follows: TGTGCCACTCAGGGGGAGGACACCGGGGAGCTGTTTTTT.

For this clonotype: Given a much more abundant clone one base away, this may be a read error. This chain links TRBV5-5 with TRBJ1-5; TRBD1 agrees at 7 bases. Germline CDR1 is SGHKS and CDR2 is YYEKEE (reference sequence). The CDR3 runs 14 residues. With 6 bases clipped from V and 9 bases from J, the junction kept 12 bases outside the gene matches. The CDR3 coding sequence is TGTGCCAGCACCGACCAGACAGGGACTGGGCCCCAGCATTTT. Its translation is CASTDQTGTGPQHF.

This clonotype was recorded once. The chain joins TRBV10-2 to TRBJ2-5; TRBD1 or TRBD2 may be the D gene (7 bases each). V shed 4 bases and J shed 2 bases, with 20 bases lying between them. Germline CDR1 and CDR2: WSHSY and SAAADI. The CDR3 length is 17 residues. CDR3 residues: CASSAGDREGPQETQYF. The CDR3, as DNA: TGCGCCAGCAGTGCCGGAGACAGGGAGGGACCACAAGAGACCCAGTACTTC.

This clonotype was seen ten or more times. The V gene is TRBV15, the J gene TRBJ2-5, with 8 bases matching TRBD2. CDR3 length equals 16 residues. Trimming at V came to 4 bases and at J to 4 bases, leaving 11 bases not matched to a gene. Germline V CDR1 and CDR2: LNHNV, YYDKDF (reference sequence). CDR3: CATSIGGVVGGETQYF. The CDR3 region has the DNA TGTGCCACCAGCATCGGGGGGGTAGTCGGGGGAGAGACCCAGTACTTC.

This clonotype was counted between two and nine times. The chain uses TRBV5-1 and TRBJ2-2; D is unclear. The V gene lost 3 bases and the J gene lost 6 bases, with 12 bases spanning the gap. CDR1 and CDR2 from the germline V gene are SGHRS and YFSETQ. The CDR3 contains 14 residues. CDR3 in DNA: TGCGCCAGCAGCTGGTCGGACCATTCCGGGGAGCTGTTTTTT. This gives the protein CASSWSDHSGELFF.

The chain has TRBV5-1 and TRBJ2-7; D possibly uses TRBD1 or TRBD2 (5 bases each). Trimming took off 1 base at V and 2 bases at J, with 10 bases between the two ends. Looked up from germline, CDR1 is SGHRS and CDR2 is YFSETQ. The CDR3 contains 14 residues. CDR3 sequence: CASSLNRDAYEQYF. As DNA, the CDR3 is TGCGCCAGCAGCTTGAATAGGGACGCCTACGAGCAGTACTTC. Combining the CDR3 with reference TRBV5-1 and TRBJ2-7 gives the whole variable domain KAGVTQTPRYLIKTRGQQVTLSCSPISGHRSVSWYQQTPGQGLQFLFEYFSETQRNKGNFPGRFSGRQFSNSRSEMNVSTLELGDSALYLCASSLNRDAYEQYFGPGTRLTVT.

This clonotype was counted many times. The chain employs TRBV10-3 and TRBJ1-1; the D gene is possibly TRBD1 (5 bases). This CDR3 is built from 14 residues. Looked up from germline, CDR1 is ENHRY and CDR2 is SYGVKD. Trimming removed 5 bases at V and 3 bases at J, with 13 bases between. The CDR3 is CAISPGTQDTEAFF. The DNA of the CDR3 is TGTGCCATCAGTCCGGGGACCCAGGACACTGAAGCTTTCTTT.

Remarks on this clonotype: A much more abundant neighbour one base away suggests this may be a read error. This chain links TRBV14 with TRBJ1-1; D is unresolved. CDR1 is SGHDN and CDR2 is FVKESK in the germline V gene. This CDR3 comprises 13 residues. The CDR3 nucleotides are TGTGCCAGCAGCCAAGATCTGGCGACTGATGCTTTCTTT. It specifies CASSQDLATDAFF.

V and J are TRBV2 and TRBJ2-7, with D perhaps matching TRBD2 (7 bases). Per the germline V gene, CDR1 is SNHLY and CDR2 is FYNNEI. This CDR3 is built from 19 residues. In DNA form, the CDR3 reads TGTGCCAGCACACGCGGGGGCGCCGAAACTAATGAGCTCCTACGAGCAGTCAGAGTT. As protein: CASTRGGAETNELLRAVRV.

V and J are TRBV6-6 and TRBJ1-5; D unresolved. The V end was cut by 0 bases, the J end by 3 bases, with 9 bases between. This CDR3 contains 15 residues. Germline CDR1 reads MNHNY; CDR2 reads SVGAGI (reference sequence). The CDR3 DNA reads as TGTGCCAGCAGTTACTCCGTCCCGGACAATCAGCCCCAGCATTTT. Its translation is CASSYSVPDNQPQHF.

A few counts support this clonotype. The chain links TRBV11-2 to TRBJ1-1; TRBD1 is a possible D gene (5 bases). Germline CDR1 is SGHAT and CDR2 is FQNNGV. The CDR3 loop spans 13 amino acids. The germline V and J ends were trimmed by 4 bases and 5 bases, with 11 bases remaining between them. The DNA of the CDR3 is TGTGCCAGCAGCTCATTCCGGGGGACTGAAGCTTTCTTT. Translation gives CASSSFRGTEAFF.

This clonotype occurred many times. J is TRBJ1-6 and V is TRBV7-8; D call uncertain. Trimming cost V 1 base and J 8 bases, with 3 bases left between them. Germline-derived CDR1 and CDR2 are SGHVS and FQNEAQ. The CDR3 contains 12 residues. The CDR3 DNA sequence: TGTGCCAGCAGCTTAGAACATTCACCCCTCCACTTT. Protein sequence: CASSLEHSPLHF.

This clonotype was counted ten times or more. The genes are TRBV7-9 and TRBJ1-2; 7 bases fit TRBD1. The CDR3 runs 15 residues. V was pared by 0 bases and J by 8 bases, with 9 bases of the junction left unmatched. The germline V gene encodes CDR1 SEHNR and CDR2 FQNEAQ (reference sequence). CDR3 bases: TGTGCCAGCAGCTTAGCCGTGACAGGGAGGGGCGGCTACACCTTC. Residues: CASSLAVTGRGGYTF. Using reference TRBV7-9 and TRBJ1-2 for the parts outside the CDR3, the full variable domain is DTGVSQNPRHKITKRGQNVTFRCDPISEHNRLYWYRQTLGQGPEFLTYFQNEAQLEKSRLLSDRFSAERPKGSFSTLEIQRTEQGDSAMYLCASSLAVTGRGGYTFGSGTRLTVV.